This T cell receptor beta chain was identified in a study of shared clonotypes between healthy human individuals. Study-wide background: Per-donor plates numbered three CD4 naive, three CD4 memory, two CD8 naive and one CD8 memory. Study-wide results and limits: Blood was the sole source, and tissue repertoires probably differ. Limitation of the genetic and exposure-history diversity represented came from the few donors.

This table comes from immunoSEQ multiplex PCR, and its TCRdb copy is limited to in-frame clones, with some not included. The table shows around 2.1 million clones, with roughly 91% occurring only once. A remark on this clone: Its specificity is unknown.

This CDR3 spans 13 amino acids. V was shortened by 6 bases and J by 4 bases, with 12 bases between the two germline ends. Germline V lookup: CDR1 LNHDA, CDR2 SQIVND (reference sequence). Selected positively for CCR7 and CD45RO-negative, naive CD8 cells excluded terminally differentiated effector memory CD45RA+ cells. V is TRBV19 and J is TRBJ2-5; a possible D gene is TRBD2 (5 bases). Material for sequencing was naive CD8+ T cells from PBMCs. This TCR was recovered from a man younger than 30 in good health. Some clones in this sample may be carry-over from other donors' samples. CDR3 nucleotides: TGTGCCAGTAGCCCCCGGGGATCAGAGACCCAGTACTTC. Translation: CASSPRGSETQYF.